This T cell receptor beta chain was profiled in a study of T cells expressing NK-cell markers. This CDR3 comprises 16 residues. Germline loops: CDR1 MDHEN, CDR2 SYDVKM. TCRdb reprocessed the 5' RACE reads and stores each CDR3 protein as one record, lacking DNA. This table lists under 600,000 distinct CDR3 sequences. Study results and caveats: The study found these clonotypes also leading the CD3+CD56-NKG2C+ fraction in a few donors.

As regards this clonotype: Its antigen is unknown.

This clonotype originated in a woman in her 50s in good health. This chain joins TRBV28 and TRBJ2-1; lacking DNA, the TRBD2 call made by TCRdb goes unchecked. Sequenced sample: blood T cells: a sorted CD56 or NKG2C T cell subset, CD4+ or CD8+ T cells, or bulk PBMC T cells (not recorded which). CDR3 sequence reads: CASKGLAGAVYNEQFF. Full variable domain (missing parts from reference TRBV28 and TRBJ2-1): DVKVTQSSRYLVKRTGEKVFLECVQDMDHENMFWYRQDPGLGLRLIYFSYDVKMKEKGDIPEGYSVSREKKERFSLILESASTNQTSMYLCASKGLAGAVYNEQFFGPGTRLTVL.